A single sample gave rise to the 26 T cell receptor beta chains below, sequenced in a study of CD8+ T cells in alopecia areata. Extraction and reverse transcription of RNA yielded cDNA as the sequencing template. The assay was immunoSEQ multiplex PCR, and TCRdb's table has in-frame clones only and misses some. The table lists over 100,000 clones, with no singletons. Sequencing was carried out using lesional skin. The origin of the receptors is a C3H/HeJ mouse with alopecia areata. The MHC haplotype of this mouse line is H2-k.

On this clone: The genes and germline here are from mouse. The missing CDR3 end, 4 residues past where the read stops, is filled in from the germline J gene. The rearrangement joins TRBV5 to TRBJ1-4; the D is unclear. The ends were cut back, 1 base at V and 0 bases at J, with 3 bases in the middle. This CDR3 is 14 amino acids long. Germline V gene lookup returns CDR1 LGHNA and CDR2 YNLKQL (reference sequence). The CDR3 loop reads CASSQAVSNERLFF. CDR3 bases read: TGTGCCAGCAGCCAAGCAGTTTCCAACGAA.

Details on this clone: Gene names are mouse gene names. The observed sequence ends 4 residues before the CDR3 terminus, with the missing tail filled in from the germline J gene. The chain is built from TRBV1 and TRBJ1-1, with D uncertain. From germline, CDR1 is NSQYPW and CDR2 LRSPGD (reference sequence). The CDR3 contains 12 residues. The sequenced CDR3 bases are TGCACCTGCAGTGCAGGGTCACCA. It encodes CTCSAGSP. The complete CDR3 reads CTCSAGSPEVFF.

About this clone: The gene names here belong to mouse. The sequence runs out 4 residues before the end of the CDR3; the remainder is reconstructed from the germline J gene. J is TRBJ2-7 and V is TRBV31; no firm D call. V lost 1 base and J 0 bases, leaving 4 bases between the germline ends. Germline V gene sequence: CDR1 GKSSPN, CDR2 SITVG. CDR3 length equals 12 residues. The CDR3 protein is CAWSHSSYEQYF. CDR3 bases read: TGTGCCTGGAGTCACAGCTCCTAT.

This clone occurred many times. These gene names are mouse names. The read stops 4 residues short of the end of the CDR3; the missing end is completed from the germline J gene. V gene TRBV13-3 combines with J gene TRBJ1-1; 8 bases agree with TRBD1. CDR1 and CDR2 (germline): NNHDY, SYVADS. The CDR3 is made up of 13 amino acids. V lost 5 bases and J lost 4; bases outside the gene matches: 4. CDR3 DNA, as far as it was read: TGTGCCAGCAGCTTACAGGGGGTCACA. Amino acid sequence: CASSLQGVT. The whole CDR3 is CASSLQGVTEVFF.

On this clone: The gene symbols are mouse symbols. The CDR3 goes on 4 residues after the read ends, and that part is filled in from the germline J gene. The chain has TRBV13-2 and TRBJ1-4, with D unclear. The V gene's germline CDR1 is NNHNN and CDR2 SYGAGS (reference sequence). The CDR3 is 11 residues long. Trimming stripped 5 bases from V and 4 bases from J, with 3 bases between. The CDR3 loop is CASGHNERLFF. CDR3 bases read: TGTGCCAGCGGACACAACGAA.

Regarding this clone: Gene names follow the mouse nomenclature. The CDR3 end lies 4 residues beyond the end of the read and is filled in from the germline J gene. The gene calls are TRBV5 and TRBJ2-3; 11 nucleotides agree with TRBD2. Trimming took 4 bases from V and 0 from J; bases not matched to a gene: 3. The germline V gene encodes CDR1 LGHNA and CDR2 YNLKQL (reference sequence). The CDR3 runs 16 residues. The CDR3 is CASSPTGGASAETLYF. CDR3 DNA (partial): TGTGCCAGCAGCCCCACTGGGGGGGCTAGTGCAGAA.

As regards this clone: The germline and genes are mouse ones. CDR3 DNA, as far as it was read: TGTGCCAGCAGTGATTCAGGGGCCCTTTCCAACGAA. This codes for CASSDSGALSNE. The full-length CDR3 reads as CASSDSGALSNERLFF. The chain has TRBV13-1 and TRBJ1-4, with D maybe TRBD1 (6 bases). The read finishes 4 residues shy of the CDR3 end, and the germline J gene is used to complete it. Per germline, CDR1 NSHNY and CDR2 SYGAGN. V was clipped by 1 base and J by 0 bases, with 10 bases between them. The CDR3 spans 16 residues. Combining the CDR3 with reference TRBV13-1 and TRBJ1-4 gives the whole variable domain EAAVTQSPRNKVTVTGGNVTLSCRQTNSHNYMYWYRQDTGHGLRLIHYSYGAGNLRIGDVPDGYKATRTTQEDFFLLLELASPSQTSLYFCASSDSGALSNERLFFGHGTKLSVL.

A few counts support this clone. Gene names and germline refer to mouse. From the germline J gene comes the end of the CDR3, since the read stops 4 residues before it. The gene calls are TRBV13-3 and TRBJ2-7, with 8 positions matching TRBD1. Trimming removed 5 bases from V and 3 bases from J; junction bases left unmatched: 4. The length of the CDR3 is 13 residues. Germline CDR1 is NNHDY and CDR2 is SYVADS. The sequenced part of the CDR3 DNA is TGTGCCAGCAGGGTCGGGACAGGCTAT. It yields the protein CASRVGTGY. The whole CDR3 region reads CASRVGTGYEQYF.

This clone showed up just a few times. Any gene name here is a mouse gene name. CDR3 DNA, as far as it was read: TGTGCTAGCACCCGGGACAGGGGATAT. Its translation is CASTRDRGY. The complete CDR3 sequence is CASTRDRGYEQYF. This sequence joins TRBV17 and TRBJ2-7; TRBD1 matches at 10 bases. With the read ending 4 residues before the CDR3 end, the germline J gene is used to fill in that end. The CDR3 covers 13 residues. Germline values: CDR1 MNHDT, CDR2 YYDKIL.

Turning to this clone: Mouse gene names apply. The read ends 4 residues shy of where the CDR3 ends; the end is completed using the germline J gene. The rearrangement uses TRBV13-2 and TRBJ2-5; possibly TRBD2 for D (6 bases). The germline V gene has CDR1 NNHNN and CDR2 SYGAGS (reference sequence). Trimming cost V 3 bases and J 2 bases, with 10 bases left between them. The CDR3 totals 14 residues. The DNA read from the CDR3 is TGTGCCAGCGGTGGCTGGGGAGTCCAAGAC. This translates into CASGGWGVQD. The entire CDR3 reads CASGGWGVQDTQYF.

Note on this clone: The gene names given are mouse names. The read falls 4 residues short of the CDR3 end, and the missing part is taken from the germline J gene. J is TRBJ1-4 and V is TRBV19; D may be TRBD1 (6 bases). CDR3 size: 15 residues. Germline CDR1 is FNHDT and CDR2 is SITEND (reference sequence). V was cut by 4 bases and J by 0 bases, with 10 bases left in between. Here the CDR3 reads CASSLGQISNERLFF. CDR3 DNA (partial): TGTGCCAGCAGTCTCGGACAGATTTCCAACGAA.

As for this clone: The gene symbols are mouse symbols. The read halts 4 residues ahead of the CDR3 end, with the missing end drawn from the germline J gene. The chain recombines TRBV13-1 with TRBJ2-2; 7 nucleotides match TRBD1. The CDR3 totals 15 residues. The V gene's germline CDR1 is NSHNY and CDR2 SYGAGN. Unmatched junction bases numbered 6, after V lost 5 bases and J lost 2 bases. The CDR3 bases that were read are TGTGCCAGCAGGCCACAGGGGAAGAACACCGGG. As protein: CASRPQGKNTG. The full-length CDR3 reads as CASRPQGKNTGQLYF.

Regarding this clone: All gene names here are mouse names. The missing CDR3 end, 4 residues past where the read stops, is filled in from the germline J gene. This chain links TRBV13-3 with TRBJ2-1; the D gene is possibly TRBD1 (7 bases). The CDR3 has 15 amino acids. V was pared by 1 base and J by 2 bases, with 10 bases between. Germline V gives CDR1 NNHDY, CDR2 SYVADS. The sequenced CDR3 bases are TGTGCCAGCAGTGATAAAGGGGGCGACTATGCT. It specifies CASSDKGGDYA. The whole CDR3 sequence reads CASSDKGGDYAEQFF.

Of note for this clone: Gene names and germline refer to mouse. The CDR3 is cut off 4 residues early in the read; its end comes from the germline J gene. The chain employs TRBV19 and TRBJ1-4; 9 bases line up with TRBD1. The V gene end was trimmed by 2 bases and the J gene end by 3 bases; junction bases not matched to a gene: 5. Germline V CDR1 and CDR2: FNHDT, SITEND (reference sequence). The length of the CDR3 is 16 residues. CDR3 sequence: CASSIATGGPNERLFF. Partial CDR3 DNA: TGTGCCAGCAGTATTGCGACAGGGGGTCCCAACGAA.

This clone has only a few counts. The genes are named according to mouse. Read sequence stops 4 residues before the CDR3 end, and the germline J gene provides the missing end. Other DNA sequences within the sample encode an identical CDR3. This chain joins TRBV13-1 and TRBJ2-4; weak D call: TRBD2 (5 bases). CDR1 and CDR2 from the germline V gene are NSHNY and SYGAGN. The CDR3 loop spans 13 amino acids. CDR3 sequence reads: CASSDLGENTLYF. The part of the CDR3 DNA that was read is TGTGCCAGCAGTGATCTGGGCGAAAAC.

This clone was recorded a few times. Germline and genes here are mouse. The read stops 4 residues short of the end of the CDR3; the missing end is completed from the germline J gene. The rearrangement uses TRBV19 and TRBJ1-4, with 9 bases that match TRBD1. The CDR3 sequence is 17 residues long. V lost 5 bases, J lost 0 bases, and 8 bases stayed unmatched. CDR1 is FNHDT and CDR2 is SITEND in the germline V gene (reference sequence). This CDR3 reads CASSPGQGKISNERLFF. CDR3 DNA, as far as it was read: TGTGCCAGCAGCCCCGGACAGGGGAAAATTTCCAACGAA.

This clone has at least ten counts. The listed genes are named as in mouse. The CDR3 is cut off 4 residues early in the read; its end comes from the germline J gene. The chain employs TRBV13-1 and TRBJ2-7; a possible D gene is TRBD1 (5 bases). Germline loops: CDR1 NSHNY, CDR2 SYGAGN. Deletions cut 2 bases from V and 3 bases from J, with 9 bases between. The CDR3 consists of 13 residues. Partial CDR3 DNA: TGTGCCAGCAGTGAGTCAGGGATCTAT. Its translation: CASSESGIY. The entire CDR3 sequence reads CASSESGIYEQYF.

Points on this clone: At residue 14, the TCRdb protein and translated DNA are inconsistent; the protein given comes from the DNA. Gene names are mouse gene names. The sequence runs out 3 residues before the end of the CDR3; the remainder is reconstructed from the germline J gene. The chain is built from TRBV17 and TRBJ1-3; 7 nucleotides align to TRBD1. This CDR3 spans 17 amino acids. The junction had 6 bases not matched to a gene; V was cut back by 1 base and J by 0 bases. CDR1 and CDR2 from the germline V gene are MNHDT and YYDKIL. The CDR3 bases that were read are TGTGCTAGCAGTAGAGGGTCGACAGGGTCTTCTGGAAATACG. Translation gives CASSRGSTGSSGNT. The complete CDR3 reads CASSRGSTGSSGNTLYF.

Remarks on this clone: Mouse germline and gene names are used. The CDR3 is cut off 4 residues early in the read; its end comes from the germline J gene. The V and J genes are TRBV13-2 and TRBJ2-1; 8 nucleotides line up with TRBD2. The CDR3 sequence is 14 residues long. CDR1 and CDR2 from the germline V gene are NNHNN and SYGAGS (reference sequence). With V trimmed by 3 bases and J by 4 bases, 3 bases remained unmatched. Here the CDR3 reads CASGGLGPYAEQFF. CDR3 bases read: TGTGCCAGCGGTGGACTGGGGCCGTATGCT.

Concerning this clone itself: Gene names refer to mouse genes. The read stops 4 residues short of the end of the CDR3; the missing end is completed from the germline J gene. The gene calls are TRBV19 and TRBJ2-7; D gene uncertain. The CDR3 loop spans 11 amino acids. Deletions cut 6 bases from V and 0 bases from J, with 4 bases between. From germline, CDR1 is FNHDT and CDR2 SITEND (reference sequence). Incomplete CDR3 DNA: TGTGCCAGCACCCTCTCCTAT. This codes for CASTLSY. The entire CDR3 protein reads CASTLSYEQYF. The whole variable domain, remainder taken from reference TRBV19 and TRBJ2-7, is GGIITQTPKFLIGQEGQKLTLKCQQNFNHDTMYWYRQDSGKGLRLIYYSITENDLQKGDLSEGYDASREKKSSFSLTVTSAQKNEMAVFLCASTLSYEQYFGPGTRLTVL.

Details on this clone: Genes and germline come from the mouse. Coverage ceases 4 residues before the CDR3 finishes, and the germline J gene fills in the end. The genes are TRBV1 and TRBJ2-7, with TRBD2 identical over 10 bases. CDR3 size: 15 residues. CDR1 NSQYPW and CDR2 LRSPGD come from the germline V gene (reference sequence). The sequenced CDR3 bases are TGCACCTGCAGTGCAGGACTGGGGGGAGCATAT. Its protein product is CTCSAGLGGAY. The whole CDR3 protein is CTCSAGLGGAYEQYF.

A word on this clone: Any gene name here is a mouse gene name. The read ends 4 residues before the CDR3 terminus; that terminus is restored from the germline J gene. The J gene is TRBJ1-4, the V gene TRBV13-3; the match to TRBD1 covers 11 bases. This CDR3 spans 16 amino acids. The V gene's germline CDR1 is NNHDY and CDR2 SYVADS. Unmatched junction bases numbered 3, after V lost 2 bases and J lost 3 bases. Incomplete CDR3 DNA: TGTGCCAGCAGTGAGAGGGACAGGGGGACCAACGAA. It is translated as CASSERDRGTNE. The entire CDR3 protein reads CASSERDRGTNERLFF.

Remarks on this clone: The gene symbols are mouse symbols. Coverage ceases 4 residues before the CDR3 finishes, and the germline J gene fills in the end. This chain links TRBV19 with TRBJ2-3; 11 bases agree with TRBD1. The CDR3 contains 14 residues. CDR1 is FNHDT and CDR2 is SITEND in the germline V gene (reference sequence). This CDR3 reads CASTSGTGGETLYF. CDR3 bases read: TGTGCCAGCACCTCCGGGACAGGGGGAGAA.

Remarks on this clone: The translated DNA and TCRdb's protein are not identical at residue 12; the protein here was translated from the DNA. Each gene name is a mouse one. The CDR3 extends 3 residues past the end of the read, so its final part is completed from the germline J gene. This rearrangement joins TRBV14 to TRBJ1-3; tentatively, D is TRBD1 (6 bases). Germline assignment: CDR1 SGHDT and CDR2 FRDEAV. This CDR3 has 15 residues. V was trimmed by 1 base and J by 1 base, leaving 9 bases between them. The CDR3 region is CASSFGGGSGNTLYF. Incomplete CDR3 DNA: TGTGCCAGCAGTTTCGGGGGGGGCTCTGGAAATACG. Filled out from reference TRBV14 and TRBJ1-3, the complete variable domain reads EAGVTQSPRYAVLQEGQAVSFWCDPISGHDTLYWYQQPRDQGPQLLVYFRDEAVIDNSQLPSDRFSAVRPKGTNSTLKIQSAKQGDTATYLCASSFGGGSGNTLYFGEGSRLIVV.

There are a few counts of this clone. Gene names refer to mouse genes. The CDR3 end is not reached by the read, which stops 4 residues before it; the germline J gene fills it in. This rearrangement joins TRBV19 to TRBJ2-1; 8 bases are shared with TRBD2. The CDR3 is made up of 13 amino acids. CDR1 is FNHDT and CDR2 is SITEND in the germline V gene (reference sequence). The DNA read from the CDR3 is TGTGCCAGCAGTATGAGGGGGGGCACT. Amino acid sequence: CASSMRGGT. The entire CDR3 reads CASSMRGGTEQFF.

On this clone itself: The gene names here belong to mouse. Read data end 4 residues before the CDR3 end; the end is taken from the germline J gene. The J gene is TRBJ1-4, the V gene TRBV13-3, with TRBD1 matching 8 bases. There are 15 residues in the CDR3. CDR1 is NNHDY, CDR2 SYVADS, per germline. Partial CDR3 DNA: TGTGCCAGCAGTGTCGACAGGGGAGGAGGCGAA. It is translated as CASSVDRGGGE. The CDR3 in full is CASSVDRGGGERLFF.